Listed below are T cell receptor beta chains from one sample, sequenced in a study of beta chain features in type 1 diabetes. The table came from immunoSEQ multiplex PCR; TCRdb's copy has only in-frame clones and leaves some out. In the table there are about 620,000 clones, about 14% of which are singletons. Sequencing used naive CD4+ T cells from blood. Source of these receptors: a man aged 18-30 years in good health. Each CDR3 is given with its conserved first and last residue. D genes are given only for firm matches. Clone size, where shown, is once, few, many, or a class for clones that have expanded.

TGTGCCATCAGGGGGACAGCTACCGAAAAACTGTTTTTT | CAIRGTATEKLFF | TRBV10-3 | TRBD1 | NA | TRBJ1-4
TGCGCCAGCAGCCAAGATCCGAATAACGTCCGCGCGGCTTTCTTT | CASSQDPNNVRAAFF | TRBV4-1 | NA | NA | TRBJ1-1
TGTGCCAGCAGCGTAGATTCAGGTTTGAACACTGAAGCTTTCTTT | CASSVDSGLNTEAFF | TRBV9 | NA | NA | TRBJ1-1
TGTGCCAGCAGACTTTCCAGGATCCAAGAGACCCAGTACTTC | CASRLSRIQETQYF | TRBV4-2 | NA | NA | TRBJ2-5
TGTGCCAGCAGTTCCCGACTAGCTTCACCCCAAGAGACCCAGTACTTC | CASSSRLASPQETQYF | TRBV2 | TRBD2 | NA | TRBJ2-5
TGTGCCAGTCGACTGAGCTCTGGGGCCAACGTCCTGACTTTC | CASRLSSGANVLTF | TRBV2 | NA | few | TRBJ2-6
TGTGCCAGCAGTTTACCCCTCGGACTAGCGGGAGGGCGGGACATTCAGTACTTC | CASSLPLGLAGGRDIQYF | TRBV28 | TRBD2 | few | TRBJ2-4
TGTGCCAGCAGCCAAGGGGACAGAGCTAACTATGGCTACACCTTC | CASSQGDRANYGYTF | TRBV4-2 | TRBD1 | few | TRBJ1-2
TGTGCCAGCAGCCTCGGACTAGCCACCGGGGAGCTGTTTTTT | CASSLGLATGELFF | TRBV11-3 | TRBD2 | NA | TRBJ2-2
TGCGCCAGCAGCTTGGCCGGCGGGGCAGTGGAGGCTTTCTTT | CASSLAGGAVEAFF | TRBV5-1 | NA | NA | TRBJ1-1
TGTGCCAGCAGCACCCTGGGGCAGGGAGGCGGGACCCAGTACTTC | CASSTLGQGGGTQYF | TRBV7-9 | NA | few | TRBJ2-5
TGCGCCAGCAGCTTGGCCGGGACTAGCGTCAATGAGCAGTTCTTC | CASSLAGTSVNEQFF | TRBV5-1 | TRBD2 | few | TRBJ2-1
TGCGCCAGCAGCTTGGAACTAGGATTGGGTAACGAGCAGTACTTC | CASSLELGLGNEQYF | TRBV5-1 | NA | few | TRBJ2-7
TGTGCCAGCAGTCTGTACGCGCCTGGACTAGCGGGAGGGCGGTACGAGCAGTACTTC | CASSLYAPGLAGGRYEQYF | TRBV28 | TRBD2 | few | TRBJ2-7
TGCGCCAGCAGTCGCCCACAGGATGCAACTAATGAAAAACTGTTTTTT | CASSRPQDATNEKLFF | TRBV23-1 | NA | few | TRBJ1-4
TGTGCCAGCAGTCCAACATCACTTCCCTATGGCTACACCTTC | CASSPTSLPYGYTF | TRBV6-4 | NA | few | TRBJ1-2
TGTGCCAGTAGTCACAGGGGCGCGAGCACTGAAGCTTTCTTT | CASSHRGASTEAFF | TRBV19 | TRBD1 | few | TRBJ1-1
TGTGCCAGCAGCTTAGTAGCTGGGAACGAGCAGTACTTC | CASSLVAGNEQYF | TRBV7-9 | NA | NA | TRBJ2-7
TGTGCCAGCAGCCCGGGACAGTTTTTCAATGAGCAGTTCTTC | CASSPGQFFNEQFF | TRBV7-2 | TRBD1 | many | TRBJ2-1
TGTGCCAGCAGCTTAGACTACAGGCGTGAAGCTTTCTTT | CASSLDYRREAFF | TRBV14 | NA | NA | TRBJ1-1
TGTGCCAGCAGCTTCCAGGGAGGGAGCACTGAAGCTTTCTTT | CASSFQGGSTEAFF | TRBV7-9 | NA | NA | TRBJ1-1
TGTGCCAGCAGCCTCCTCCGACACCCCTACGAGCAGTACTTC | CASSLLRHPYEQYF | TRBV7-2 | NA | NA | TRBJ2-7
TGTGCCAGCAGCTTTGGGCAGAACGCCCAAGAGACCCAGTACTTC | CASSFGQNAQETQYF | TRBV7-9 | NA | NA | TRBJ2-5
TGTGCCAGCAGTTGGGGACAGGGGTATAATTCACCCCTCCACTTT | CASSWGQGYNSPLHF | TRBV2 | TRBD1 | few | TRBJ1-6
TGTGCCAGCAGCTTGGGGGGAGGAACCTACGAGCAGTACTTC | CASSLGGGTYEQYF | TRBV5-4 | NA | NA | TRBJ2-7
TGTGCCAGCAGCGCAGAGACAGGGTTGTATGGCTACACCTTC | CASSAETGLYGYTF | TRBV5-4 | TRBD1 | NA | TRBJ1-2
TGTGCCAGCGGGGCCGTAGGCTCGAACTCTGGAAACACCATATATTTT | CASGAVGSNSGNTIYF | TRBV27 | NA | NA | TRBJ1-3
TGTGCCAGCAGTTCGGGACAGGTGGTAGTAGATACGCAGTATTTT | CASSSGQVVVDTQYF | TRBV27 | TRBD1 | NA | TRBJ2-3
TGCGCCAGCAGCCCCCCAGGGGTGAACACTGAAGCTTTCTTT | CASSPPGVNTEAFF | TRBV5-1 | NA | few | TRBJ1-1
TGCGCCAGCAGCCAAGGGACGTTGGGGACAGGGTTTTCGGGGGAGCTGTTTTTT | CASSQGTLGTGFSGELFF | TRBV4-1 | TRBD1 | NA | TRBJ2-2
TGTGCCAGCAGCTCACACGCCCGGGCGTCTGGGGCCAACGTCCTGACTTTC | CASSSHARASGANVLTF | TRBV7-2 | NA | few | TRBJ2-6
TGCAGTGTAGCCGGCCAGCCCCAGCATTTT | CSVAGQPQHF | TRBV20-1 | NA | few | TRBJ1-5
TGTGCCAGCAGGTGGACAGGGAAGAACACCGGGGAGCTGTTTTTT | CASRWTGKNTGELFF | TRBV6-6 | TRBD1 | NA | TRBJ2-2
TGTGCCAGCACCTCAAGGGGTGACGAGCAGTACTTC | CASTSRGDEQYF | TRBV7-9 | NA | few | TRBJ2-7
TGTGCCAGCACCTCAGGGAATACCTACGAGCAGTACTTC | CASTSGNTYEQYF | TRBV28 | NA | NA | TRBJ2-7
TGTGCCATCAGTGAGCCCTCTGAAGATGCGGGAGGGCGGGAGGTAGATACGCAGTATTTT | CAISEPSEDAGGREVDTQYF | TRBV10-3 | TRBD2 | few | TRBJ2-3
TGTGCCAGCACGGCAGGCTTGGAGACCCAGTACTTC | CASTAGLETQYF | TRBV28 | NA | few | TRBJ2-5
TGCAGCGTTTCTTCCCAGAGTGGGGCCAACGTCCTGACTTTC | CSVSSQSGANVLTF | TRBV29-1 | NA | few | TRBJ2-6
TGTGCCAGCGGGACTCTTAGGGATACGCAGTATTTT | CASGTLRDTQYF | TRBV19 | NA | few | TRBJ2-3
TGTGCCAGCAGGATAGACAGGGATTTTGAGCAGTTCTTC | CASRIDRDFEQFF | TRBV6-1 | TRBD1 | NA | TRBJ2-1
TGTGCCAGCAGTACTGACAGGGACCTTTCACCCCTCCACTTT | CASSTDRDLSPLHF | TRBV25-1 | TRBD1 | NA | TRBJ1-6
TGTGCCAGCAGAACCACCGGGACTAGCGGGGTCACCAAAAACATTCAGTACTTC | CASRTTGTSGVTKNIQYF | TRBV16 | TRBD2 | NA | TRBJ2-4
TGTGCCAGCAGTGTTACCGGGACAGGGGCCACCTACAATGAGCAGTTCTTC | CASSVTGTGATYNEQFF | TRBV25-1 | TRBD1 | few | TRBJ2-1
TGCGCCAGCAGGTGGGCGTACTCCTACGAGCAGTACTTC | CASRWAYSYEQYF | TRBV5-1 | NA | few | TRBJ2-7
TGCAGTGCCTGGCACACCGGGGAGCTGTTTTTT | CSAWHTGELFF | TRBV20-1 | NA | few | TRBJ2-2
TGTGCCAGCAGCGTGAGAGGACAGGGAGGCACTGAAGCTTTCTTT | CASSVRGQGGTEAFF | TRBV9 | TRBD1 | few | TRBJ1-1
TGTGCCAGCAGCTTTTCCGGCAGGGGGTACAATGAGCAGTTCTTC | CASSFSGRGYNEQFF | TRBV7-2 | TRBD1 | NA | TRBJ2-1
TGCGCCAGCAGCAAACTAGCGGGAGGGCCCGGTGAGCAGTTCTTC | CASSKLAGGPGEQFF | TRBV5-1 | TRBD2 | few | TRBJ2-1
TGTGCCAGCAGCGCCCACGGTGGGAATACGCAGTATTTT | CASSAHGGNTQYF | TRBV9 | NA | few | TRBJ2-3
TGTGCCAGCAGATTCTGGGGGAATCAGCCCCAGCATTTT | CASRFWGNQPQHF | TRBV11-2 | NA | few | TRBJ1-5
TGTGCCAGCAGTTCCGCCCTTAACTATGGCTACACCTTC | CASSSALNYGYTF | TRBV28 | NA | NA | TRBJ1-2
TGTGCCAGCCGTACTTCGTCCCAAAACATTCAGTACTTC | CASRTSSQNIQYF | TRBV7-2 | NA | few | TRBJ2-4
TGTGCCAGCTCACCACCCGGGACGGCTGGAAACACCATATATTTT | CASSPPGTAGNTIYF | TRBV18 | NA | NA | TRBJ1-3